The 9 T cell receptor beta chains below all came from one sample that was sequenced in a study of control samples from healthy donors and cancer patients. Profiling relied on immunoSEQ multiplex PCR, and the TCRdb table lists in-frame clones only, not all of them. The table records about 170,000 clones, about 94% of them present only once. Source material: blood. The receptors stem from a woman aged 60-75 years in good health.

The chain combines TRBV7-3 with TRBJ1-1, with TRBD1 matching 9 bases. CDR1 and CDR2 (germline): SGHTA, FQGTGA. V dropped 5 bases and J dropped 3; count of bases not matched to a gene: 1. CDR3 size: 13 residues. The CDR3 DNA is TGTGCCAGCAGCCGACAGGGGGACACTGAAGCTTTCTTT. Protein product: CASSRQGDTEAFF.

The chain employs TRBV5-1 and TRBJ1-3; no firm D call. Germline values: CDR1 SGHRS, CDR2 YFSETQ. The germline V and J ends were trimmed by 4 bases and 0 bases, with 11 bases remaining between them. The CDR3 runs 15 residues. CDR3 region: CASSIPIDSGNTIYF. CDR3 bases: TGCGCCAGCAGCATACCGATTGACTCTGGAAACACCATATATTTT.

V gene TRBV4-1 combines with J gene TRBJ1-3; 7 positions agree with TRBD1. The ends lost 4 bases at V and 3 bases at J; junction bases unmatched: 3. Germline V gene data show CDR1 as MGHRA and CDR2 as YSYEKL. The CDR3 sequence is 14 residues long. The CDR3 region is CASSRGGLGNTIYF. CDR3 in DNA: TGCGCCAGCAGCCGAGGGGGCCTTGGAAACACCATATATTTT.

The V and J genes are TRBV6-6 and TRBJ1-1; D uncertain. CDR3 size: 14 residues. V dropped 2 bases and J dropped 4 bases, with 11 bases sitting between them. In germline, CDR1 is MNHNY, CDR2 SVGAGI (reference sequence). CDR3: CASSYEFLSTEAFF. The DNA of the CDR3 is TGTGCCAGCAGTTACGAATTCTTGAGCACTGAAGCTTTCTTT.

This chain connects TRBV7-8 to TRBJ2-2; 7 bases are a match to TRBD2. V lost 2 bases to trimming and J lost 6 bases; unmatched junction nucleotides: 6. The germline CDR1 and CDR2 sequences are SGHVS and FQNEAQ. The CDR3 is 15 residues long. CDR3: CASSLRDYPSGELFF. In DNA form, the CDR3 reads TGTGCCAGCAGCTTAAGGGACTACCCCTCCGGGGAGCTGTTTTTT.

The gene calls are TRBV6-2 or TRBV6-3 and TRBJ2-5, with D unresolved. The CDR3 covers 13 residues. V lost 6 bases to trimming and J lost 3 bases, with 11 bases between them. Germline values: CDR1 MNHEY, CDR2 SVGEGT. The CDR3: CASSTNSEETQYF. The CDR3 region has the DNA TGTGCCAGCAGCACCAACAGTGAAGAGACCCAGTACTTC.

This clone has a single count. The chain combines TRBV4-3 with TRBJ2-3; 7 positions agree with TRBD1. The ends lost 3 bases at V and 3 bases at J; junction bases unmatched: 6. Looked up from germline, CDR1 is LGHNA and CDR2 is YSLEER. The CDR3 is 15 amino acids. The CDR3 sequence is CASSQTDRATDTQYF. The CDR3 nucleotides read TGCGCCAGCAGCCAGACCGACAGGGCGACAGATACGCAGTATTTT.

The chain uses TRBV5-1 and TRBJ2-3; D is unresolved. The V gene's germline CDR1 is SGHRS and CDR2 YFSETQ. The CDR3 totals 12 residues. The ends were cut back, 3 bases at V and 5 bases at J, with 7 bases in the middle. Written as DNA, the CDR3 is TGCGCCAGCAGCTCCCACCAAGATACGCAGTATTTT. Translated, it gives CASSSHQDTQYF. Full variable domain (missing parts from reference TRBV5-1 and TRBJ2-3): KAGVTQTPRYLIKTRGQQVTLSCSPISGHRSVSWYQQTPGQGLQFLFEYFSETQRNKGNFPGRFSGRQFSNSRSEMNVSTLELGDSALYLCASSSHQDTQYFGPGTRLTVL.

This sequence joins TRBV23-1 and TRBJ1-5; D perhaps matches TRBD1 (6 bases). TRBV23-1 has ORF status, its function being uncertain. This CDR3 is built from 13 residues. Between the trimmed V and J ends, which lost 9 bases and 1 base, there was a span of 10 bases. The CDR3 DNA sequence: TGCGCCAGTTTTGGACAGAGCAATCAGCCCCAGCATTTT. This gives the protein CASFGQSNQPQHF.